This T cell receptor (beta chain) was documented in a study of early stage breast cancer tumors. This clone was detected only a few times. This sample includes further DNA sequences coding for the same CDR3. Assay: immunoSEQ multiplex PCR; the TCRdb copy retains only in-frame clones and omits some. The sample contains around 11,000 clones, about 80% of which appear only once. With 0 bases removed from V and 8 bases from J, the gap between germline ends came to 10 bases. Per germline, CDR1 SGHAT and CDR2 FQNNGV. The CDR3 is made up of 13 amino acids. The clonotype was recovered from a person in their 70s with breast cancer. This chain joins TRBV11-2 and TRBJ1-2, with D hard to call. The specimen was breast tumor tissue. The CDR3 loop reads CASSLDPSGGYTF. CDR3 coding DNA: TGTGCCAGCAGCTTAGATCCTTCGGGAGGCTACACCTTC.